This TCR beta chain was observed in a study of blood T cell repertoires in COVID-19. Study overall: Italy, Spain and the United States were the sources of the convalescent and acute COVID-19 samples. The analysed material was cDNA or gDNA that came from T cells, B-cell-depleted T cells, or PBMCs.

For this clone: An end of the junction differs from the germline gene, which may be a read error.

In the study's own analysis: Cell counts per sample came from amplifying reference gene primers. Some clones are missing from TCRdb's copy, which holds only in-frame ones; the method was immunoSEQ multiplex PCR. D and trimming come from the DNA, and the V and J calls and clone size come from that table. Among 46,000 or so clones, around four fifths were seen once, and the ten largest hold around 12%. Germline CDR1 reads SGHTS; CDR2 reads YDEGEE. This CDR3 spans 15 amino acids. This chain uses TRBV5-8 with TRBJ1-5, with TRBD1 matching 8 bases. Sequencing was performed on peripheral blood. This TCR came from a human donor in a cohort sampled during active COVID-19. The CDR3 loop reads CASSLESGGNQPQHF. The CDR3 DNA sequence: TGTGCCAGCAGCTTGGAGTCAGGGGGCAACCAGCCCCAGCATTTT.